This T cell receptor (beta chain) derives from a study of siplizumab effects on memory and regulatory T cells (dated by TCRdb to about 2019). Background on the whole study: The study examined how the anti-CD2 antibody siplizumab affects alloreactive T-cell subsets in allogeneic mixed lymphocyte reactions built from human PBMCs.

From its cysteine to its phenylalanine, the CDR3 spans 12 amino acids. CDR3 DNA only is kept here, 36 bases in frame from base 1. CDR1 is given as SGHTA and CDR2 as FQGNSA, both from the germline V gene. The germline ends are 9 bases apart after V is trimmed by 6 bases and J by 4 bases. Comments on this clone: Its specific antigen is unknown. No base qualities exist here, and no much larger clone lies one base off it.

Library generation was performed with the immunoSEQ multiplex PCR assay. Around 92,000 TCR templates per sample were assayed by the deep sequencing platform. Genomic DNA extracted from sorted T cells was used for TCRbeta CDR3 sequencing. In the original analysis: The R programming language was used for clonal analysis of the TCRbeta CDR3 data. Unstimulated samples were compared with post-reaction CFSE-low samples to define alloreactive CD4+ and CD8+ clones. Regulatory or non-regulatory origin was assigned to alloreactive CD4+ clones by matching of sequences to sorted unstimulated Treg and non-Treg repertoires. This is the immuneACCESS table as TCRdb keeps it, with only in-frame sequences that have V and J called. A part of the clones is gone; compared with another copy, unresolved V genes explain less than half, and the rest is unexplained. The V and J calls and clone size are taken from that table; D and trimming were inferred from the DNA. In this sample the table shows about 120,000 clones, around nine tenths of which occur a single time. The ten top clones hold 1% to 1.5% of the sample.

Sorted unstimulated T cells, along with proliferating T cells recovered from mixed lymphocyte reactions, underwent TCRbeta CDR3 sequencing. Fresh whole blood from approximately ten HLA-typed healthy donors was used to isolate PBMCs. What the study reported, not specific to this receptor: No functional confirmation was obtained for the suppressive function of proliferating Tregs from siplizumab cultures. The cumulative frequency of alloreactive sequences that could be traced back to unstimulated CD4+ memory T cells was significantly reduced by siplizumab. For roughly 75-96% of proliferating CD4+ or CD8+ clones, no naive or memory phenotype could be assigned. Because sequences at frequencies below about 10^-5 were poorly captured, only a minor fraction of alloreactive clones could be mapped back to unstimulated subsets. Among mappable alloreactive CD4+ clones, an average Treg-derived fraction of about 70% was observed with siplizumab, compared with 26.9% in control reactions. Unstimulated naive T cells appeared to be more diverse than memory T cells, and naive cells seemed to make a substantial contribution to the alloresponse.

This TCR derives from a human donor in good health. The sequenced sample was CD4+ T cells sorted from blood. The chain uses TRBV7-2 and TRBJ1-1; no D segment can be confidently identified. The encoded CDR3 is CASSRQLTEAFF. The DNA is TGTGCCAGCAGTAGACAACTCACTGAAGCTTTCTTT.